Listed here are 19 T cell receptor beta chains from one sample, sequenced in a study of blood T cell repertoires in COVID-19. The repertoire was sequenced with immunoSEQ multiplex PCR; TCRdb's copy has only in-frame clones and lacks some. This sample carries roughly 280,000 clones, roughly nine tenths of them seen once, and the ten largest clones take less than 2.5%. Sequences were obtained from peripheral blood. The receptors come from a man aged 45-60 years with acute or convalescent COVID-19.

The rearrangement joins TRBV9 to TRBJ2-3; 9 positions agree with TRBD2. The germline gives CDR1 SGDLS, CDR2 YYNGEE. This CDR3 has 15 amino acids. V was clipped by 2 bases and J by 4 bases; unmatched bases: 5. The CDR3 loop reads CASSVRGGSPDTQYF. The DNA for the CDR3 is TGTGCCAGCAGCGTGCGGGGGGGGTCCCCAGATACGCAGTATTTT.

In its sample, this clone was seen once. The chain carries TRBV7-3 and TRBJ1-2; 7 bases are a match to TRBD1. After removal of 4 bases from V and 4 bases from J, the junction contained 3 bases not matched to a gene. Germline CDR1 and CDR2: SGHTA and FQGTGA. The CDR3 is 13 amino acids. The CDR3: CASSSGTAYGYTF. For the CDR3, the DNA is TGTGCCAGCAGCTCTGGGACAGCCTATGGCTACACCTTC.

Details on this clone: A read error may produce the germline difference seen at one junction end. V is TRBV6-6 and J is TRBJ1-4, with TRBD1 as a possible D gene (6 bases). CDR3 length equals 13 residues. Germline CDR1 reads MNHNY; CDR2 reads SVGAGI (reference sequence). The CDR3 reads CASSYPEGEGPLF. The CDR3 nucleotides read TGTGCCAGCAGTTACCCCGAGGGGGAGGGCCCCCTTTTT.

The chain uses TRBV3-1 (or the pseudogene TRBV3-2) and TRBJ2-7, with D maybe TRBD1 (5 bases). The ends were cut back, 0 bases at V and 4 bases at J, with 16 bases in the middle. The CDR3 has 16 residues. Per germline, CDR1 LGHDT and CDR2 YNNKEL (reference sequence). CDR3 sequence reads: CASSQDLGRVRYEQYF. In nucleotides, the CDR3 is TGTGCCAGCAGCCAAGATCTCGGCAGGGTCCGATACGAGCAGTACTTC.

This chain joins TRBV6-5 and TRBJ1-3; D gene unclear. The CDR3 runs 14 residues. Germline CDR1 and CDR2: MNHEY and SVGAGI. Trimming took 0 bases from V and 5 from J, leaving 8 bases between them. The CDR3 here is CASSYSAGRNTIYF. DNA for the CDR3: TGTGCCAGCAGTTACTCGGCAGGCAGAAACACCATATATTTT.

This clone was counted a few times. This rearrangement joins TRBV2 to TRBJ2-3; 8 bases are shared with TRBD1. CDR3 size: 14 residues. Germline V lookup: CDR1 SNHLY, CDR2 FYNNEI. V dropped 5 bases and J dropped 6; count of bases not matched to a gene: 7. The CDR3 bases are TGTGCCAGCAGTCGGGACAGGCCTGGGGATACGCAGTATTTT. Its protein is CASSRDRPGDTQYF.

The rearrangement links TRBV27 to TRBJ1-2; D gene ambiguous. V lost 6 bases to trimming and J lost 0 bases, with 11 bases between them. The CDR3 extends over 14 amino acids. Germline CDR1 and CDR2: MNHEY and SMNVEV (reference sequence). DNA for the CDR3: TGTGCCAGCAGGACCTTGGAGGCTAACTATGGCTACACCTTC. Its protein product is CASRTLEANYGYTF.

The gene calls are TRBV7-8 and TRBJ2-3; 15 nucleotides match TRBD2. This CDR3 comprises 18 residues. CDR1 is SGHVS and CDR2 is FQNEAQ in the germline V gene. V shed 3 bases and J 2 bases; nucleotides not matched to a gene: 6. The CDR3 region is CASSFGTSGGRYTDTQYF. CDR3 coding DNA: TGTGCCAGCAGCTTCGGGACTAGCGGGGGGCGATACACAGATACGCAGTATTTT.

This rearrangement joins TRBV15 to TRBJ2-2, with D possibly TRBD2 on 5 matching bases. From germline, CDR1 is LNHNV and CDR2 YYDKDF (reference sequence). The CDR3 is 18 amino acids. V lost 1 base, J lost 9 bases, and 24 bases lay in between. CDR3 in DNA: TGTGCCACCAGCAGAGGAGGGAACTTATGGCGGCCAGGCCGGGAGCTGTTTTTT. Translation gives CATSRGGNLWRPGRELFF.

The genes are TRBV20-1 and TRBJ2-4; 9 bases match TRBD2. Losses at the gene ends were 5 bases for V and 15 bases for J; bases not matched to a gene: 5. CDR1 and CDR2 from the germline V gene are DFQATT and SNEGSKA (reference sequence). This CDR3 spans 10 amino acids. The CDR3: CSAFSGGWYF. In DNA, the CDR3 is TGCAGTGCTTTTAGCGGGGGCTGGTACTTC.

The V and J genes are TRBV2 and TRBJ1-2; D unresolved. Germline V gene data show CDR1 as SNHLY and CDR2 as FYNNEI. The CDR3 consists of 13 residues. The V end lost 6 bases, the J end lost 7 bases, and 15 bases lay between the germline ends. CDR3 sequence (DNA): TGTGCCAGCAGATTCCGGGCCGCGGGTGGCTACACCTTC. Translating gives CASRFRAAGGYTF.

The J gene is TRBJ1-2, the V gene TRBV3-1 (or the pseudogene TRBV3-2), with 7 bases aligning to TRBD1. CDR1 is LGHDT and CDR2 is YNNKEL in the germline V gene (reference sequence). This CDR3 has 15 residues. V trimming: 4 bases; J trimming: 5 bases; junction bases outside the gene matches: 10. The CDR3 spells CASSRSLGQPYGYTF. CDR3 nucleotide sequence: TGTGCCAGCAGCCGCAGCCTGGGACAGCCATATGGCTACACCTTC.

This chain joins TRBV9 and TRBJ1-4; D uncertain. There are 14 residues in the CDR3. V was cut by 0 bases and J by 8 bases, with 11 bases left in between. CDR1 SGDLS and CDR2 YYNGEE come from the germline V gene. CDR3 nucleotides: TGTGCCAGCAGCGTAGGCGGGCTCGGGGAAAAACTGTTTTTT. It specifies CASSVGGLGEKLFF.

The rearrangement joins TRBV9 to TRBJ1-1, with D possibly matching TRBD1 (6 bases). The ends were cut back, 2 bases at V and 4 bases at J, with 15 bases in the middle. The CDR3 spans 15 residues. The germline CDR1 and CDR2 sequences are SGDLS and YYNGEE. The CDR3 spells CASSVGGAEGTEAFF. CDR3 nucleotide sequence: TGTGCCAGCAGCGTTGGGGGGGCAGAGGGCACTGAAGCTTTCTTT.

The DNA for the CDR3 is TGTGCCAGCAGCCCCTCCGGTGGAGGAGGACTAGGCTACACCTTC. Protein sequence: CASSPSGGGGLGYTF. The chain combines TRBV7-3 with TRBJ1-2; D is ambiguous. This CDR3 contains 15 residues. The germline gives CDR1 SGHTA, CDR2 FQGTGA. Trimming removed 5 bases at V and 8 bases at J, with 21 bases between.

V is TRBV9 and J is TRBJ1-5; D remains ambiguous. V was clipped by 4 bases and J by 7 bases, with 15 bases between them. CDR3 length: 14 amino acids. CDR1 and CDR2 (germline): SGDLS, YYNGEE. The CDR3 DNA reads as TGTGCCAGCAGCCAGACCAGCGGTGACCAGCCCCAGCATTTT. Translated, it gives CASSQTSGDQPQHF.

The CDR3 DNA reads TGTGCCAGCAGCCGGGTGGGGCGGGGGGCCCCAAGCTCCTACAATGAGCAGTTCTTC. The encoded protein is CASSRVGRGAPSSYNEQFF. The genes are TRBV9 and TRBJ2-1; 8 nucleotides line up with TRBD2. Germline V gene data show CDR1 as SGDLS and CDR2 as YYNGEE. After removal of 4 bases from V and 0 bases from J, the junction contained 15 bases not matched to a gene. The CDR3 covers 19 residues.

Regarding this clone: Other DNA sequences from this sample encode an identical CDR3 as well. The CDR3 is CSARGGGEAFF. The CDR3 bases are TGCAGTGCTAGAGGCGGTGGTGAAGCTTTCTTT. This chain uses TRBV20-1 with TRBJ1-1, with D unresolved. This CDR3 contains 11 residues. CDR1 is DFQATT and CDR2 is SNEGSKA in the germline V gene (reference sequence). V lost 1 base to trimming and J lost 7 bases, with 7 bases between them.

V gene TRBV15 combines with J gene TRBJ2-5; D not certain. The V gene lost 0 bases and the J gene lost 2 bases, with 10 bases spanning the gap. Germline V gene lookup returns CDR1 LNHNV and CDR2 YYDKDF (reference sequence). The CDR3 is 15 amino acids. The CDR3 coding sequence is TGTGCCACCAGCAGAGATTCGAACAGTCAAGAGACCCAGTACTTC. It yields the protein CATSRDSNSQETQYF.